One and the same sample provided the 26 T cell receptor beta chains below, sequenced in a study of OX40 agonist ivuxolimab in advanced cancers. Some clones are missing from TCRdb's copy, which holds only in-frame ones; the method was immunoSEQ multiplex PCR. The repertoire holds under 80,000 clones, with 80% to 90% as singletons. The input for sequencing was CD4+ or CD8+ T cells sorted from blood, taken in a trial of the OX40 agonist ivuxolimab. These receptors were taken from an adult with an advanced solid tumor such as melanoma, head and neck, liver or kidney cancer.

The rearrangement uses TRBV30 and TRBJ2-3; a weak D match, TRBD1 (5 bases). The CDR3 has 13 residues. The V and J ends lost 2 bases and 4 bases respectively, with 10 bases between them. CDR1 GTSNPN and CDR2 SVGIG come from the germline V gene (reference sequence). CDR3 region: CAWSPGYADTQYF. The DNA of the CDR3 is TGTGCCTGGAGTCCAGGGTACGCAGATACGCAGTATTTT.

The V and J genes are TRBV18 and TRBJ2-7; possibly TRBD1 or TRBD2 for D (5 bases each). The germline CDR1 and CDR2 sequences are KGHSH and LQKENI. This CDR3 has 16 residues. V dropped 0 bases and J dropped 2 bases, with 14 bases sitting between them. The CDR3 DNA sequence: TGTGCCAGCTCACCACCAAGGGCGACGGGGCCCTACGAGCAGTACTTC. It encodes CASSPPRATGPYEQYF. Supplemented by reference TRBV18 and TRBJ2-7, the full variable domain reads NAGVMQNPRHLVRRRGQEARLRCSPMKGHSHVYWYRQLPEEGLKFMVYLQKENIIDESGMPKERFSAEFPKEGPSILRIQQVVRGDSAAYFCASSPPRATGPYEQYFGPGTRLTVT.

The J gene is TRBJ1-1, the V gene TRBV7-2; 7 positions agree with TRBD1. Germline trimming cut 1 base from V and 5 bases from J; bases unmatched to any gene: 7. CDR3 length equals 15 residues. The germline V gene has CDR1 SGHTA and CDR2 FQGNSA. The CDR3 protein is CASSLDSTGLTEAFF. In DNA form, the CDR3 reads TGTGCCAGCAGCTTAGACTCGACAGGGTTAACTGAAGCTTTCTTT.

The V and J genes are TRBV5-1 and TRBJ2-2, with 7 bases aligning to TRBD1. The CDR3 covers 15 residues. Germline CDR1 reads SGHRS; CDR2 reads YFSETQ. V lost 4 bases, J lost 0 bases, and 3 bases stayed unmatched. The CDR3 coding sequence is TGCGCCAGCAGCCGGGACAGATCGAACACCGGGGAGCTGTTTTTT. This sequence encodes CASSRDRSNTGELFF.

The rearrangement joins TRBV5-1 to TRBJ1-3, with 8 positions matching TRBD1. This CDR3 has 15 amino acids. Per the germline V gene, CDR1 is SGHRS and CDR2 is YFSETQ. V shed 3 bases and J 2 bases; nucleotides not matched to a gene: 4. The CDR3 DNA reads TGCGCCAGCAGCTCGGAGACAGGGGCTGGAAACACCATATATTTT. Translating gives CASSSETGAGNTIYF.

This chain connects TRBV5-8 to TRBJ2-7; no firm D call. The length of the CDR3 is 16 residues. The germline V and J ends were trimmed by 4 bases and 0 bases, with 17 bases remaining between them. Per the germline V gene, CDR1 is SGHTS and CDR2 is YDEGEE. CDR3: CASSPGRPLGSYEQYF. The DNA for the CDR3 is TGTGCCAGCAGCCCAGGTAGACCCCTGGGCTCCTACGAGCAGTACTTC.

DNA for the CDR3: TGCGCCAGCAGCTTGTCGGGACAGGGGGACACTGAAGCTTTCTTT. Translated: CASSLSGQGDTEAFF. The rearrangement links TRBV5-1 to TRBJ1-1; TRBD1 matches at 11 bases. CDR3 size: 15 residues. The germline gives CDR1 SGHRS, CDR2 YFSETQ. With 1 base clipped from V and 3 bases from J, the junction kept 2 bases outside the gene matches.

The CDR3 reads CATSKGVGVQYEQYF. The CDR3 nucleotides are TGTGCCACCAGCAAAGGGGTAGGGGTTCAGTACGAGCAGTACTTC. The chain is built from TRBV15 and TRBJ2-7; TRBD1 is a possible D gene (5 bases). V was pared by 4 bases and J by 4 bases, with 17 bases between. CDR3 length: 15 residues. Germline CDR1 LNHNV, CDR2 YYDKDF (reference sequence).

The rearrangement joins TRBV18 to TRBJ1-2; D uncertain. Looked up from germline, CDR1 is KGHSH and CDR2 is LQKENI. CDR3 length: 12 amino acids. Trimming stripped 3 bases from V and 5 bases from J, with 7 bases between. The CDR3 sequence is CASSPGLYGYTF. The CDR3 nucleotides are TGTGCCAGCTCACCCGGGCTTTATGGCTACACCTTC.

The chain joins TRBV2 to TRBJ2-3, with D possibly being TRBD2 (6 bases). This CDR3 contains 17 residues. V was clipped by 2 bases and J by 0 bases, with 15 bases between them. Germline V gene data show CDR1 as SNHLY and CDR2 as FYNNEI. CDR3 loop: CASSERLWGESTDTQYF. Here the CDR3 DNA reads TGTGCCAGCAGTGAAAGGTTGTGGGGGGAAAGCACAGATACGCAGTATTTT.

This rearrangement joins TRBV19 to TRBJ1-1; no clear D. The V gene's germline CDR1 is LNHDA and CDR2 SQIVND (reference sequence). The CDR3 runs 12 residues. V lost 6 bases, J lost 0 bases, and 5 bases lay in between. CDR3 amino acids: CASRTMNTEAFF. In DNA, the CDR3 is TGTGCCAGTAGGACAATGAACACTGAAGCTTTCTTT.

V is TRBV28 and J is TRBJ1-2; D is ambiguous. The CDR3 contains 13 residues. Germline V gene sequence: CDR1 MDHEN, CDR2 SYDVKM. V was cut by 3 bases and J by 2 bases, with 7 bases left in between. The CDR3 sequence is CASSFMGNYGYTF. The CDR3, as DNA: TGTGCCAGCAGTTTTATGGGCAACTATGGCTACACCTTC.

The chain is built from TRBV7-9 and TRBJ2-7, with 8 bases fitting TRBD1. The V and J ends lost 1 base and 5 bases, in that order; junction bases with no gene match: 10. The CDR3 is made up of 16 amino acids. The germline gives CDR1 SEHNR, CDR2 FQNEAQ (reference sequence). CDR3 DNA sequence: TGTGCCAGCAGCTTAGGACCCGGCCGGACAGGGAACGAGCAGTACTTC. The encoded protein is CASSLGPGRTGNEQYF.

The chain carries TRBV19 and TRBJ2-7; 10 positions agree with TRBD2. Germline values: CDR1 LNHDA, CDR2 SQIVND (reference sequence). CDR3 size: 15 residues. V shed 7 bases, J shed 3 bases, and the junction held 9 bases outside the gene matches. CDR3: CASKAGTSVIYEQYF. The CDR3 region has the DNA TGTGCCAGTAAGGCCGGGACTAGCGTAATCTACGAGCAGTACTTC.

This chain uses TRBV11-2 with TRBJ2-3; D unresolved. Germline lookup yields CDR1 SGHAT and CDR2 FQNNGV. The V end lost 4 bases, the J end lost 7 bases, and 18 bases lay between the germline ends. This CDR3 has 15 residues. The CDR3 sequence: CASSYRAALVHTQYF. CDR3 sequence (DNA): TGTGCCAGCAGCTACCGGGCCGCCCTCGTGCATACGCAGTATTTT.

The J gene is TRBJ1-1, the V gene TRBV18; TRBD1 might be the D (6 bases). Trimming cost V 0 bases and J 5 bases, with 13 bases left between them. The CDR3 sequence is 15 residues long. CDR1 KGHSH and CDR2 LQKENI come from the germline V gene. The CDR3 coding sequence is TGTGCCAGCTCACCACCGGGGGGCGAAGGGACTGAAGCTTTCTTT. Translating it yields CASSPPGGEGTEAFF.

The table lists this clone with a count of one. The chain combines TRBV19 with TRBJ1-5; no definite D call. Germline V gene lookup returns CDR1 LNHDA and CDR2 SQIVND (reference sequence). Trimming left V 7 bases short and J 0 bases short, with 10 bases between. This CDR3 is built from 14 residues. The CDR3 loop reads CASTLQYSNQPQHF. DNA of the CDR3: TGTGCCAGTACCCTGCAATATAGCAATCAGCCCCAGCATTTT.

CDR3 residues: CASSFHGGLNTIYF. DNA for the CDR3: TGTGCCAGCAGTTTTCATGGGGGTCTAAACACCATATATTTT. The chain carries TRBV28 and TRBJ1-3; a possible D gene is TRBD1 (5 bases). Germline V CDR1 and CDR2: MDHEN, SYDVKM. Deletions cut 3 bases from V and 6 bases from J, with 12 bases between. The CDR3 covers 14 residues.

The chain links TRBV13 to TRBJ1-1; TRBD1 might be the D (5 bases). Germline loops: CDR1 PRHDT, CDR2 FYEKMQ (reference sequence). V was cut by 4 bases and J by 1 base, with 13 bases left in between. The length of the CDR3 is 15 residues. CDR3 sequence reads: CASSSGGGKNTEAFF. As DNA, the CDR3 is TGTGCCAGCAGCTCCGGCGGGGGTAAGAACACTGAAGCTTTCTTT.

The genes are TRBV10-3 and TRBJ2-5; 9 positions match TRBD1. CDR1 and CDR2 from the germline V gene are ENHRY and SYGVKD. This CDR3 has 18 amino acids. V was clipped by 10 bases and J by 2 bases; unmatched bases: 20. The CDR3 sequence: CASQDDGTGILRQETQYF. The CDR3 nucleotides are TGTGCCAGCCAAGATGACGGGACAGGGATTTTGAGACAAGAGACCCAGTACTTC.

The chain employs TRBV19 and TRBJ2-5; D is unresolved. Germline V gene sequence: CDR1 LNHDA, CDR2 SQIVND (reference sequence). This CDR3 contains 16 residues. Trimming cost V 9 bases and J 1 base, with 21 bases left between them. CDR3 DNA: TGTGCCAGCGGTAAAGGTGGGTCTAACTTCCAAGAGACCCAGTACTTC. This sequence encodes CASGKGGSNFQETQYF.

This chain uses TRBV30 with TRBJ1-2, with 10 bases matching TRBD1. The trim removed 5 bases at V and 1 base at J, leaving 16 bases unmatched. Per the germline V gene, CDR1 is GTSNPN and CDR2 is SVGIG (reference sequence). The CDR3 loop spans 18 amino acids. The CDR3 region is CAWGFYVPGQGNNYGYTF. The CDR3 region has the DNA TGTGCCTGGGGATTTTACGTCCCGGGACAGGGGAATAACTATGGCTACACCTTC.

The DNA for the CDR3 is TGTGCCAGCAGCTTAGCAGGACAGGGGCTTGGCTACACCTTC. It yields the protein CASSLAGQGLGYTF. J is TRBJ1-2 and V is TRBV7-2; 9 positions agree with TRBD1. V was pared by 0 bases and J by 7 bases, with 3 bases of the junction left unmatched. There are 14 residues in the CDR3. The germline V gene encodes CDR1 SGHTA and CDR2 FQGNSA.

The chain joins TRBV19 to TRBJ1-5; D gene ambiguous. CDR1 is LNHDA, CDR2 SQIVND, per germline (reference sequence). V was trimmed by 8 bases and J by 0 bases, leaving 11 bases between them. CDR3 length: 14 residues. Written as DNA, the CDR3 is TGTGCCAGTGGCCTCGGGGATAGCAATCAGCCCCAGCATTTT. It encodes CASGLGDSNQPQHF.

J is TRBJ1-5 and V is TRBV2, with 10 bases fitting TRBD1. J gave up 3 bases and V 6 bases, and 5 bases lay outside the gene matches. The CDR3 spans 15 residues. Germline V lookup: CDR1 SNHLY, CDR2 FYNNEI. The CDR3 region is CASRRDRGHNQPQHF. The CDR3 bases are TGTGCCAGCAGGCGAGACAGGGGGCACAATCAGCCCCAGCATTTT.

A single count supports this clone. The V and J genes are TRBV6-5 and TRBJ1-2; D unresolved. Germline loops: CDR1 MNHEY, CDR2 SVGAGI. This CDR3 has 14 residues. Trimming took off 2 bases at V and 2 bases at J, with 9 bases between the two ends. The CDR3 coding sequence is TGTGCCAGCAGTTACCCTCAGAGGAACTATGGCTACACCTTC. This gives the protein CASSYPQRNYGYTF.